What follows are 8 T cell receptor beta chains derived from one specimen sequenced in a study of blood T cell repertoires in COVID-19. The protocol was immunoSEQ multiplex PCR, while the TCRdb copy is restricted to in-frame clones and leaves out a portion. The data contain 260,000 or so clones, 83% of them singletons. The sequencing sample was made of PBMCs or T cells enriched from blood (not recorded which). These receptors were obtained from a middle-aged woman who had been exposed to COVID-19.

The rearrangement uses TRBV23-1 and TRBJ2-7; D is unresolved. TRBV23-1 counts as an open reading frame of uncertain function. V was trimmed by 4 bases and J by 9 bases, leaving 7 bases between them. The CDR3 is made up of 10 amino acids. The CDR3 region has the DNA TGCGCCAGCAGTCGAAGAGTGCAGTACTTC. This codes for CASSRRVQYF.

Worth noting for this clone: The sample carries other DNA sequences with the same CDR3. The V gene is TRBV2, the J gene TRBJ1-1; D is ambiguous. V was cut by 6 bases and J by 0 bases, with 5 bases left in between. The V gene's germline CDR1 is SNHLY and CDR2 FYNNEI. The CDR3 contains 12 residues. For the CDR3, the DNA is TGTGCCAGCAGCCCATTGAACACTGAAGCTTTCTTT. It is translated as CASSPLNTEAFF.

This chain connects TRBV18 to TRBJ1-1; 9 nucleotides align to TRBD1. The CDR3 spans 13 residues. The germline CDR1 and CDR2 sequences are KGHSH and LQKENI. Trimming at V came to 3 bases and at J to 10 bases, leaving 6 bases not matched to a gene. CDR3 region: CASSPRDRESAFF. In nucleotides, the CDR3 is TGTGCCAGCTCACCCCGGGACAGGGAATCAGCTTTCTTT.

The chain links TRBV20-1 to TRBJ1-2; the match to TRBD1 covers 8 bases. Germline CDR1 is DFQATT and CDR2 is SNEGSKA (reference sequence). This CDR3 spans 11 amino acids. The CDR3 DNA follows: TGCAGCTTACAGGGGGACTATGGCTACACCTTC. It yields the protein CSLQGDYGYTF.

This clone was detected only a few times. The CDR3 DNA reads as TGTGCCAGTAAAAGGGGGGGGACTAGCTCCTATAATTCACCCCTCCACTTT. Residues: CASKRGGTSSYNSPLHF. The V call is TRBV19, the J call TRBJ1-6; tentative D call: TRBD1 (6 bases). Trimming cost V 7 bases and J 0 bases, with 16 bases left between them. Per germline, CDR1 LNHDA and CDR2 SQIVND (reference sequence). The length of the CDR3 is 17 residues.

The gene calls are TRBV5-4 and TRBJ2-7; 11 bases are shared with TRBD2. With V trimmed by 0 bases and J by 4 bases, 6 bases remained unmatched. The CDR3 length is 16 residues. From germline, CDR1 is SGHNT and CDR2 YYREEE (reference sequence). In nucleotides, the CDR3 is TGTGCCAGCAGCTTGGCGAAGGCTAGCGGGGGGTACGAGCAGTACTTC. It translates to CASSLAKASGGYEQYF.

The V gene is TRBV7-2, the J gene TRBJ2-3; tentative D call: TRBD2 (6 bases). The CDR3 is 17 residues long. Germline values: CDR1 SGHTA, CDR2 FQGNSA. The ends were cut back, 1 base at V and 2 bases at J, with 16 bases in the middle. CDR3 DNA sequence: TGTGCCAGCAGCTTAGTAGGGGCGGGGACCTCCACAGATACGCAGTATTTT. This sequence encodes CASSLVGAGTSTDTQYF.

The genes are TRBV15 and TRBJ1-5; 8 nucleotides agree with TRBD1. Germline V CDR1 and CDR2: LNHNV, YYDKDF (reference sequence). J was trimmed by 6 bases and V by 5 bases; bases with no gene match: 9. This CDR3 region has 15 residues. The CDR3 here is CATSGDRSYGQPQHF. In DNA form, the CDR3 reads TGTGCCACCAGCGGGGACAGGAGCTACGGTCAGCCCCAGCATTTT.